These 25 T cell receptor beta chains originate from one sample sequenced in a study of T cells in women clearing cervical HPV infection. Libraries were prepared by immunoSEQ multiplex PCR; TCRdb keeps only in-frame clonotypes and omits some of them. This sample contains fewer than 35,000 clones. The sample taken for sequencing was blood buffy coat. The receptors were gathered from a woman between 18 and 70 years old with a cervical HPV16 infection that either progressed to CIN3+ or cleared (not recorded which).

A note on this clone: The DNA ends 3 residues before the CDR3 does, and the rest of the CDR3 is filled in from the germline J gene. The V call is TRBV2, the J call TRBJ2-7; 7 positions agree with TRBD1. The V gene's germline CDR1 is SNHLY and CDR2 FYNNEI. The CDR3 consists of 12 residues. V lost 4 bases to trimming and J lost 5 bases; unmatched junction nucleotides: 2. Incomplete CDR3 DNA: TGTGCCAGCAGTGGCCAGGGGGACGAG. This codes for CASSGQGDE. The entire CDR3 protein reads CASSGQGDEQYF.

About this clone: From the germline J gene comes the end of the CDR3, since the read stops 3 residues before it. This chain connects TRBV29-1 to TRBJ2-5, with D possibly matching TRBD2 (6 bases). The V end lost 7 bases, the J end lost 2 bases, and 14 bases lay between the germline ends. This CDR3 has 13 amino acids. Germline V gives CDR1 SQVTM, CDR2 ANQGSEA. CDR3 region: CSGGDAIQETQYF. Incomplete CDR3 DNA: TGCAGCGGGGGGGACGCTATTCAAGAGACC.

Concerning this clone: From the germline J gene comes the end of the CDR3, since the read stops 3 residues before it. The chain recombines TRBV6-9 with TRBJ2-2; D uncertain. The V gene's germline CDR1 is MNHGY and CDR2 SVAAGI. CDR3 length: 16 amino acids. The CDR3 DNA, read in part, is TGTGCCAGCAGAGTGGGCCGTCGCCCGGCGAATTCACCG. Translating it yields CASRVGRRPANSP. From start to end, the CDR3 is CASRVGRRPANSPLFF.

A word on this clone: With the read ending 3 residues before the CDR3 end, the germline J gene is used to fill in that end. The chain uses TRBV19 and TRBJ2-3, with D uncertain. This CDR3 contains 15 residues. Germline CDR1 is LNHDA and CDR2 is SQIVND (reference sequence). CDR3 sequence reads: CASSIGQYSNQPQYF. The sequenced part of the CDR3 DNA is TGTGCCAGTAGTATCGGTCAATATAGCAATCAGCCG. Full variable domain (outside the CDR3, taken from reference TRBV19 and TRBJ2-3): DGGITQSPKYLFRKEGQNVTLSCEQNLNHDAMYWYRQDPGQGLRLIYYSQIVNDFQKGDIAEGYSVSREKKESFPLTVTSAQKNPTAFYLCASSIGQYSNQPQYFGPGTRLTVL.

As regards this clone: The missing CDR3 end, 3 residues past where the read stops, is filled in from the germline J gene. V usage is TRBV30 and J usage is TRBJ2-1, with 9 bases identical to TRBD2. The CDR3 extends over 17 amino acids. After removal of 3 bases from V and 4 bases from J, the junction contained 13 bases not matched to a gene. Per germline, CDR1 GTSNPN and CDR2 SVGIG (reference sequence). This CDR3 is CAWSLGRGGTRYNEQFF. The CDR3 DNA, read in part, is TGTGCCTGGAGCCTCGGGCGGGGGGGAACTAGGTACAATGAG.

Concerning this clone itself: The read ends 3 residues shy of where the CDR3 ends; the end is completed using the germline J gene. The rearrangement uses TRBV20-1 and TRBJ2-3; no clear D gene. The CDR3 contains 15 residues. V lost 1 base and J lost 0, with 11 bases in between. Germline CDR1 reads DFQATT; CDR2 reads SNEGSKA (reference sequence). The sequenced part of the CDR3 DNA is TGCAGTGCTAGAGGTCCTAGGTGGAGCACAGATACG. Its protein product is CSARGPRWSTDT. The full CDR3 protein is CSARGPRWSTDTQYF.

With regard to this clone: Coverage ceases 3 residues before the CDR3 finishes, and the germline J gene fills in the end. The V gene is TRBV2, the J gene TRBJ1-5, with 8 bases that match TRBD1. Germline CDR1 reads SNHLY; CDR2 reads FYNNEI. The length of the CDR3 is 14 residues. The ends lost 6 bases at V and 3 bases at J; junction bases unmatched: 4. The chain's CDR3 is CASRQGGVNQPQHF. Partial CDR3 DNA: TGTGCCAGCAGACAGGGGGGCGTCAATCAGCCC.

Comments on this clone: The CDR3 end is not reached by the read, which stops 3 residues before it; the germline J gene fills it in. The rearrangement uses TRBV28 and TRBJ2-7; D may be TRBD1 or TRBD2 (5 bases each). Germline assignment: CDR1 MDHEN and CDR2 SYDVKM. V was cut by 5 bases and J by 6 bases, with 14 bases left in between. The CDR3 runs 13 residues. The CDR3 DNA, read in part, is TGTGCCAGCAGTCCTTCGAGGGGTGTCGAG. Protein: CASSPSRGVE. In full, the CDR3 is CASSPSRGVEQYF.

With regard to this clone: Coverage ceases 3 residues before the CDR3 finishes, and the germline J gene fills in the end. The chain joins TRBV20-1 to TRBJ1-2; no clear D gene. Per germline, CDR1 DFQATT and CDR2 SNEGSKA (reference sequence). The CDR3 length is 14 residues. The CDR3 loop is CSARDVLVAETYTF. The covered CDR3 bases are TGCAGTGCTAGAGATGTTTTAGTAGCGGAGACC.

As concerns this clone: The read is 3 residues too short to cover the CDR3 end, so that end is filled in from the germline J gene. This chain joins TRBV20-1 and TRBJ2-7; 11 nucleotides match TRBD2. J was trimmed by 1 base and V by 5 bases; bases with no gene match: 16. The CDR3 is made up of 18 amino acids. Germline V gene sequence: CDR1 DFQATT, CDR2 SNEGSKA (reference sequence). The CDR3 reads CSAPAWTSGLTLSYEQYF. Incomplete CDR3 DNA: TGCAGTGCTCCCGCGTGGACTAGCGGGCTAACCCTTTCCTACGAG.

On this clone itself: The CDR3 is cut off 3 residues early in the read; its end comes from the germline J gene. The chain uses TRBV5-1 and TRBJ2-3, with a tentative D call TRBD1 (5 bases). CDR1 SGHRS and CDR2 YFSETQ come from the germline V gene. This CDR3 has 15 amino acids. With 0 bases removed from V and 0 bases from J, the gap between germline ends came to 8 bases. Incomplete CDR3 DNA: TGCGCCAGCAGCTTGGGGGGCAAAAGCACAGATACG. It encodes CASSLGGKSTDT. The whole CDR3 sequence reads CASSLGGKSTDTQYF.

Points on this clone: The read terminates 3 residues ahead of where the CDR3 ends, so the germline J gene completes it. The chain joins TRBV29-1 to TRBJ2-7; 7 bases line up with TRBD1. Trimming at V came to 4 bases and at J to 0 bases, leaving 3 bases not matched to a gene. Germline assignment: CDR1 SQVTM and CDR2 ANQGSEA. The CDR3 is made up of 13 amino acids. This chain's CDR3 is CSVVRDSSYEQYF. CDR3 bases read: TGCAGCGTTGTGAGGGACAGCTCCTACGAG.

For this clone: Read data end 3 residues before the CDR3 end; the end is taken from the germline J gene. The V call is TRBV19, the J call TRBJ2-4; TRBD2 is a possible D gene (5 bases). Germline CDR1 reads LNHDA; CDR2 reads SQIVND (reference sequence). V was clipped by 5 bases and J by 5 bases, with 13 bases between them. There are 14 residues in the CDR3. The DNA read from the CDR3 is TGTGCCAGTAGTCAACTAGGAGGCCAAAACATT. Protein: CASSQLGGQNI. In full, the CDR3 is CASSQLGGQNIQYF.

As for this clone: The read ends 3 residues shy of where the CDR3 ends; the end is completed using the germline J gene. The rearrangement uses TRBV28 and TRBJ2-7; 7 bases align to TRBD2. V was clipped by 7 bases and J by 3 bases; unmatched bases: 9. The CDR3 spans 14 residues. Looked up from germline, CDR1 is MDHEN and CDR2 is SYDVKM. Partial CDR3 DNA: TGTGCCAGCACCCTCGGGGGGAACCACTACGAG. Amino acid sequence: CASTLGGNHYE. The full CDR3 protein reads CASTLGGNHYEQYF.

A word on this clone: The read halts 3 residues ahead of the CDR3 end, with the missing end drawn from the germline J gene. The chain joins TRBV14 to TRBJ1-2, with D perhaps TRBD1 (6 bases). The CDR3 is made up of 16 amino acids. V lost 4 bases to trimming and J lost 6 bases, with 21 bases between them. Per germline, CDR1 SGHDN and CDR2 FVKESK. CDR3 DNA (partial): TGTGCCAGCAGCCCCGAACGCACAGGGTTCTGGGATGGC. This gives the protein CASSPERTGFWDG. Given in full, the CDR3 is CASSPERTGFWDGYTF.

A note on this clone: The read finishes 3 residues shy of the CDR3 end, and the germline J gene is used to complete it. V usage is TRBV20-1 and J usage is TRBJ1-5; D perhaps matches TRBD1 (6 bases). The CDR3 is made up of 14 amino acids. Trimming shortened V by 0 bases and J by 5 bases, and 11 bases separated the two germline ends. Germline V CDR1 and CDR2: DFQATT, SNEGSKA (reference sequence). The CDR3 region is CSAREPGEDQPQHF. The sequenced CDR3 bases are TGCAGTGCTAGAGAACCAGGGGAGGATCAGCCC.

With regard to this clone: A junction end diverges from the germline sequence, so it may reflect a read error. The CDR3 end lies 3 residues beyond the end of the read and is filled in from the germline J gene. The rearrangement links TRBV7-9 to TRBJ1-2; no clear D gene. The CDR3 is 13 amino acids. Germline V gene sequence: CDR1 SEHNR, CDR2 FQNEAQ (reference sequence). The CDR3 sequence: CASSIRLVYDYTF. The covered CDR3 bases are TGTGCCAGCAGCATCAGACTAGTCTATGAC.

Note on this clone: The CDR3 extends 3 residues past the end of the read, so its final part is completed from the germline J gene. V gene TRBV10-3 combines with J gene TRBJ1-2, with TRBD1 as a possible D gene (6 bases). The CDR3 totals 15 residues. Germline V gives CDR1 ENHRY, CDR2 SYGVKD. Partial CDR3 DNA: TGTGCCATCAGTGAGTCGGGACGGGGGGGGCAGGGC. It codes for CAISESGRGGQG. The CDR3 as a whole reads CAISESGRGGQGYTF.

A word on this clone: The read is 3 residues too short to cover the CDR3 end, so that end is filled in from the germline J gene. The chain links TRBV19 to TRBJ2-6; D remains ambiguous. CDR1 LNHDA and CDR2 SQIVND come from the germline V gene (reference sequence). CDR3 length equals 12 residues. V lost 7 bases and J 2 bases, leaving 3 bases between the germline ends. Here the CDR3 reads CASNTGANVLTF. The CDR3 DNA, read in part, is TGTGCCAGTAACACTGGGGCCAACGTC.

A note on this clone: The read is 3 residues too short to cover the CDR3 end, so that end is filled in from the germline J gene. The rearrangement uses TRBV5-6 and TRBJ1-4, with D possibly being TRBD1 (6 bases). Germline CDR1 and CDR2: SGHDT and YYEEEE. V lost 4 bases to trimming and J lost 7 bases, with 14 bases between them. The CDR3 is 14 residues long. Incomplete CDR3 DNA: TGTGCCAGCAGCCACACAGGGTCAGGTGAAAAA. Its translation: CASSHTGSGEK. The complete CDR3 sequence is CASSHTGSGEKLFF.

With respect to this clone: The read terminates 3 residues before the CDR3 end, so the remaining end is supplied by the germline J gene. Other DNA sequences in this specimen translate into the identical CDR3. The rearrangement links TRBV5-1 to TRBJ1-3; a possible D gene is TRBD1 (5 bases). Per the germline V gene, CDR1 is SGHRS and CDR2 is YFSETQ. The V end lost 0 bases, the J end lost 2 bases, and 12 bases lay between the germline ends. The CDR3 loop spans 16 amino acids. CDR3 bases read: TGCGCCAGCAGCTTGGGGCCCGGGGGAGCTGGAAACACC. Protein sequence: CASSLGPGGAGNT. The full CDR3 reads CASSLGPGGAGNTIYF.

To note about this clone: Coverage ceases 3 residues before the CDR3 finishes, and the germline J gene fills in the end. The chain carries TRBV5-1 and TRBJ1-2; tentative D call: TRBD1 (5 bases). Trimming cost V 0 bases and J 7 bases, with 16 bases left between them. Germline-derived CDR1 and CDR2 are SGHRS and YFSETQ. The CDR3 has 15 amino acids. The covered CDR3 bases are TGCGCCAGCAGCTTGGCCCAGGGAGGGAGGTCTGGC. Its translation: CASSLAQGGRSG. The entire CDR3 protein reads CASSLAQGGRSGYTF.

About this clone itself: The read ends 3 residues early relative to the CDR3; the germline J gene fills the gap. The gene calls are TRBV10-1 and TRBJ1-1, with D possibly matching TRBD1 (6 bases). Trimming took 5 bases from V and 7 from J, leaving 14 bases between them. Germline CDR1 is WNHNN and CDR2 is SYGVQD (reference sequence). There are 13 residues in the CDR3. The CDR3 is CASSQGGFGEAFF. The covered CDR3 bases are TGCGCCAGCAGTCAAGGGGGATTCGGTGAA.

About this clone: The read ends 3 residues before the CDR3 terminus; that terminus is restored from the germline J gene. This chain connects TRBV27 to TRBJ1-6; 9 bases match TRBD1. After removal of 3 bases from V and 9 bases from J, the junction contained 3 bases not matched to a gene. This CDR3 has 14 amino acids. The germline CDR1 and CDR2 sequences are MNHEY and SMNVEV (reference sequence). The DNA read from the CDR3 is TGTGCCAGCAGTTTTAGGGGACAGGGTTCACCC. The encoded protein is CASSFRGQGSP. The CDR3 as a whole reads CASSFRGQGSPLHF.

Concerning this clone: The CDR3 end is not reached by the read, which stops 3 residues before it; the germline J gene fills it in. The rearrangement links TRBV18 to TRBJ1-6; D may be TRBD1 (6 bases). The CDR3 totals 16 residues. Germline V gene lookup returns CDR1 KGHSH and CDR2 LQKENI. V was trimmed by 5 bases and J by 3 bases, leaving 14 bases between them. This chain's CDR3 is CASSSPTGHYNSPLHF. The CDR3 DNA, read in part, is TGTGCCAGCTCAAGCCCAACGGGACACTATAATTCACCC.